Reported below is one T cell receptor (beta chain). What antigen it recognizes has not been identified. No clone much larger than this one lies a single base away; base qualities are absent. These data originate in a study of Ad26.COV2.S vaccination and SARS-CoV-2 variants (dated by TCRdb to the early 2020s). The study in broad terms: Vaccine-arm donors came from COV1001, a multicentre, randomized, double-blind, placebo-controlled phase I-IIa trial of Ad26.COV2.S in healthy adults. Ad26.COV2.S was administered intramuscularly at a dose of 5x10^10 or 1x10^11 viral particles, either as one shot or as two shots given 56 days apart. TCRbeta repertoire sequencing served as the tool for gauging how specific and how broad the SARS-CoV-2-reactive T cell receptors were following Ad26.COV2.S vaccination. The TCR-sequenced set comprised about 32 samples: about 19 Ad26.COV2.S vaccine recipients, 5 placebo recipients and 8 SARS-CoV-2 convalescent individuals. Participants in the trial were split at random into five groups of five each, receiving low-dose or high-dose Ad26.COV2.S once or twice, or else placebo on both occasions. Blinding of investigators to trial group allocation was maintained during experiments and outcome assessment. Study-level results and caveats: According to the authors, total T cell responses may have been underestimated by the TCR breadth and depth analyses. After vaccination, spike-specific CD8+ and CD4+ T cell responses were reported to show substantial breadth. Non-spike TCR breadth was comparable between vaccine and placebo recipients, consistent with the vaccine containing only spike. Compared with placebo recipients, Ad26.COV2.S recipients showed higher spike-specific TCR breadth (P = 0.0014). The study was not powered for comparison of responses between vaccine doses or regimens.

The germline V and J ends show losses of 0 bases and 7 bases respectively, and no gene match explains 7 bases of the junction. Based on the germline V gene, the CDR1 and CDR2 sequences are MNHEY and SVGEGT. The CDR3 spans 16 residues, from the cysteine through the phenylalanine. Of the read, only the CDR3 DNA is kept; its 48 bases are in frame from base 1. The treatment or condition label, read with the paper, signifies: 15 to 20 received Ad26.COV2.S at low or high dose, single or two shots; about 5 received placebo; per-sample allocation not given. Repertoires of vaccine and placebo recipients were sequenced from samples collected on day 63 after the first injection. In Cohort 1b, more than 20 adults aged 18-55 years were enrolled at a single site in Boston, USA, between 29 July and 7 August 2020. As a vaccine, Ad26.COV2.S was a replication-incompetent adenovirus type 26 vector that expressed a prefusion-stabilized SARS-CoV-2 spike protein derived from the original Wuhan strain.

The immunoSEQ Assay was used to sequence TCRbeta CDR3 regions. After extraction, genomic DNA underwent amplification by bias-controlled multiplex PCR, followed by high-throughput sequencing. For the original study's pipeline: To quantify the absolute abundance of every unique TCRbeta CDR3 region, sequences were collapsed and filtered. T cell fraction was estimated by normalization of TCRbeta template counts to usable DNA, with usable DNA being measured through amplification of reference genes present in all nucleated cells. Repertoire TCRs were annotated as SARS-CoV-2-specific by exact matching of V gene, CDR3 amino acid sequence and J gene to a known reactive TCR set. The reference SARS-CoV-2 TCR set was derived from MIRA and filtered for enrichment in COVID-19-positive ImmuneCODE repertoires, a step that removed public or cross-reactive TCRs. Using the MIRA antigens, annotated TCRs were further analysed by specific ORF or by position within an ORF. Breadth was defined as the number of annotated unique rearrangements divided by the total number of unique productive rearrangements, and depth was defined as the summed frequency of the annotated unique rearrangements. Two-sided Wilcoxon rank-sum tests were applied when comparing TCR breadth between groups. TCRdb carries this immuneACCESS record with in-frame sequences only. Its versions omit some clonotypes, under half of them owing to an unresolved V gene in the studies checked, with the rest unexplained. That table supplies the V and J calls and clone size; D and trimming were determined from the DNA. The sample profile shows a few hundred thousand clones; around 87% of them were found once. The biggest ten clones account for about 3% of the sample.

Sequencing was performed on peripheral blood, taken in a trial of Ad26.COV2.S vaccine versus placebo. The receptor comes from a person aged 18-60 years who received the Ad26.COV2.S COVID-19 vaccine or a placebo. The sequence is built from TRBV6-2 or TRBV6-3 and TRBJ2-7, with 12 bases aligning to TRBD1. The DNA is as follows: TGTGCCAGCAGTTACTCCACGGGGACAGGGGGCCCTGAGCAGTACTTC. It specifies CASSYSTGTGGPEQYF.